These 31 T cell receptor beta chains were sequenced from one sample in a study of cytomegalovirus exposure and HLA in healthy donors. The PCR contained 60 Vbeta and 13 Jbeta primers. Libraries were prepared by immunoSEQ multiplex PCR; TCRdb keeps only in-frame clonotypes and omits some of them. The sample holds 65,000 to 100,000 clones, around 75% seen once. The sample consisted of PBMCs. The origin of the receptors is a middle-aged woman in good health and CMV-seropositive.

This clone was counted once. The rearrangement uses TRBV5-1 and TRBJ2-7, with 9 bases aligning to TRBD1. V shed 0 bases, J shed 4 bases, and the junction held 11 bases outside the gene matches. The germline gives CDR1 SGHRS, CDR2 YFSETQ. The CDR3 runs to 17 residues. DNA of the CDR3: TGCGCCAGCAGCTTGGTGAAGGTGGGGACAGGGATGTACGAGCAGTACTTC. It codes for CASSLVKVGTGMYEQYF. Drawing the rest from reference TRBV5-1 and TRBJ2-7, the complete variable domain is KAGVTQTPRYLIKTRGQQVTLSCSPISGHRSVSWYQQTPGQGLQFLFEYFSETQRNKGNFPGRFSGRQFSNSRSEMNVSTLELGDSALYLCASSLVKVGTGMYEQYFGPGTRLTVT.

V usage is TRBV11-2 and J usage is TRBJ1-4; 8 bases align to TRBD1. Germline V gene data show CDR1 as SGHAT and CDR2 as FQNNGV. V was clipped by 4 bases and J by 8 bases; unmatched bases: 3. The CDR3 covers 13 residues. The CDR3, as DNA: TGTGCCAGCAGCTCCGGACAGGGAGAAAAACTGTTTTTT. Amino acids: CASSSGQGEKLFF.

The V call is TRBV29-1, the J call TRBJ2-5; a weak D match, TRBD1 (6 bases). V was pared by 1 base and J by 5 bases, with 11 bases between. Germline-derived CDR1 and CDR2 are SQVTM and ANQGSEA. The CDR3 runs 13 residues. The CDR3 nucleotides read TGCAGCGTTGAAGGTAGCGACAGGGAGACCCAGTACTTC. It encodes CSVEGSDRETQYF.

CDR3 loop: CATSRLGAGEHQPQHF. The CDR3 DNA reads as TGTGCCACCAGCAGGCTAGGGGCAGGGGAACATCAGCCCCAGCATTTT. The chain joins TRBV15 to TRBJ1-5; D is perhaps TRBD1 (6 bases). V lost 3 bases and J lost 5, with 17 bases in between. The CDR3 length is 16 residues. The germline V gene has CDR1 LNHNV and CDR2 YYDKDF (reference sequence). Complete variable domain (other parts from reference TRBV15 and TRBJ1-5): DAMVIQNPRYQVTQFGKPVTLSCSQTLNHNVMYWYQQKSSQAPKLLFHYYDKDFNNEADTPDNFQSRRPNTSFCFLDIRSPGLGDTAMYLCATSRLGAGEHQPQHFGDGTRLSIL.

This rearrangement joins TRBV19 to TRBJ1-1; 11 bases match TRBD1. The V gene end was trimmed by 9 bases and the J gene end by 0 bases; junction bases not matched to a gene: 6. The V gene's germline CDR1 is LNHDA and CDR2 SQIVND (reference sequence). This CDR3 has 15 amino acids. The chain's CDR3 is CASTGTGGLNTEAFF. In DNA form, the CDR3 reads TGTGCCAGCACTGGGACAGGGGGTTTGAACACTGAAGCTTTCTTT.

V gene TRBV7-9 combines with J gene TRBJ1-1; possible D gene TRBD1, 6 bases. This CDR3 has 12 residues. CDR1 is SEHNR, CDR2 FQNEAQ, per germline (reference sequence). Trimming shortened V by 5 bases and J by 6 bases, and 10 bases separated the two germline ends. The CDR3 reads CASSGQRPEAFF. In DNA form, the CDR3 reads TGTGCCAGCAGCGGACAGCGTCCTGAAGCTTTCTTT.

This clone was seen once. In DNA, the CDR3 is TGTGCCAGCAGCTCCGACAGGAGCTCCTACAATGAGCAGTTCTTC. As protein: CASSSDRSSYNEQFF. The rearrangement joins TRBV7-2 to TRBJ2-1; TRBD1 is a possible D gene (6 bases). Germline V CDR1 and CDR2: SGHTA, FQGNSA. V gave up 4 bases and J gave up 0 bases, with 10 bases separating them. The CDR3 consists of 15 residues.

The V and J genes are TRBV5-1 and TRBJ2-1; maybe TRBD2 (5 bases). The V end was cut by 4 bases, the J end by 9 bases, with 20 bases between. Per germline, CDR1 SGHRS and CDR2 YFSETQ. The CDR3 has 15 amino acids. The CDR3 region is CASSAPGERLTEQFF. DNA for the CDR3: TGCGCCAGCAGCGCTCCCGGGGAGAGGCTCACTGAGCAGTTCTTC.

V usage is TRBV19 and J usage is TRBJ2-3; perhaps TRBD1 as D (6 bases). CDR1 is LNHDA and CDR2 is SQIVND in the germline V gene (reference sequence). The CDR3 extends over 16 amino acids. V was trimmed by 6 bases and J by 0 bases, leaving 16 bases between them. The CDR3 DNA is TGTGCCAGTAGCTTCCGGGACATTACTAGCACAGATACGCAGTATTTT. Translation gives CASSFRDITSTDTQYF.

This clone was found a few times. The V and J genes are TRBV30 and TRBJ1-1; 8 positions match TRBD1. The CDR3 sequence is 14 residues long. V was pared by 4 bases and J by 2 bases, with 6 bases of the junction left unmatched. CDR1 is GTSNPN, CDR2 SVGIG, per germline (reference sequence). CDR3 residues: CAWTQGQVNTEAFF. CDR3 nucleotides: TGTGCCTGGACGCAGGGACAGGTAAACACTGAAGCTTTCTTT.

V is TRBV10-3 and J is TRBJ1-2; 8 positions match TRBD1. Trimming at V came to 3 bases and at J to 8 bases, leaving 11 bases not matched to a gene. The CDR3 totals 15 residues. CDR1 is ENHRY, CDR2 SYGVKD, per germline. For the CDR3, the DNA is TGTGCCATCAGTGATGAGGACAGGGCTCTTAAAGGCTACACCTTC. As protein: CAISDEDRALKGYTF.

V gene TRBV27 combines with J gene TRBJ2-1, with 10 bases fitting TRBD2. The CDR3 length is 16 residues. Germline V lookup: CDR1 MNHEY, CDR2 SMNVEV (reference sequence). After removal of 3 bases from V and 7 bases from J, the junction contained 9 bases not matched to a gene. CDR3 in DNA: TGTGCCAGCAGTTTTTTGACTAGCGGGCTAATTAATGAGCAGTTCTTC. Encoded protein: CASSFLTSGLINEQFF.

This chain links TRBV28 with TRBJ1-2; perhaps TRBD1 as D (6 bases). Looked up from germline, CDR1 is MDHEN and CDR2 is SYDVKM. Trimming removed 7 bases at V and 4 bases at J, with 19 bases between. This CDR3 contains 15 residues. CDR3 in amino acids: CASTRKWGPTYGYTF. CDR3 in DNA: TGTGCCAGCACCCGAAAATGGGGGCCCACCTATGGCTACACCTTC.

The rearrangement uses TRBV15 and TRBJ2-1; D not resolved. CDR1 is LNHNV, CDR2 YYDKDF, per germline (reference sequence). The germline V and J ends were trimmed by 1 base and 5 bases, with 12 bases remaining between them. The length of the CDR3 is 15 residues. The CDR3 is CATSRVAYDHNEQFF. The CDR3 bases are TGTGCCACCAGCAGAGTAGCCTATGACCACAATGAGCAGTTCTTC.

The gene calls are TRBV28 and TRBJ1-1; TRBD1 matches at 8 bases. Germline V gives CDR1 MDHEN, CDR2 SYDVKM. J gave up 3 bases and V 6 bases, and 12 bases lay outside the gene matches. The CDR3 contains 16 residues. The CDR3 reads CASSYPLQGDYTEAFF. CDR3 nucleotide sequence: TGTGCCAGCAGCTATCCCTTACAGGGGGATTACACTGAAGCTTTCTTT.

This clone was recorded only once. This chain links TRBV9 with TRBJ2-6; D is perhaps TRBD1 (7 bases). V was cut by 4 bases and J by 0 bases, with 14 bases left in between. This CDR3 comprises 17 residues. The germline CDR1 and CDR2 sequences are SGDLS and YYNGEE. The CDR3 loop reads CASSPRDSVSGANVLTF. CDR3 nucleotides: TGTGCCAGCAGCCCGCGGGACAGCGTCTCTGGGGCCAACGTCCTGACTTTC.

This chain uses TRBV11-2 with TRBJ2-2; 11 nucleotides align to TRBD2. V gave up 5 bases and J gave up 1 base; unmatched junction bases: 9. CDR3 length: 18 amino acids. Germline lookup yields CDR1 SGHAT and CDR2 FQNNGV. The CDR3 region has the DNA TGTGCCAGCAGCCTGTTGGGGCTAGCGGGGGGGAACACCGGGGAGCTGTTTTTT. It specifies CASSLLGLAGGNTGELFF.

V usage is TRBV28 and J usage is TRBJ1-4; D remains unclear. V shed 10 bases and J shed 8 bases, with 8 bases lying between them. CDR3 length equals 10 residues. CDR1 and CDR2 (germline): MDHEN, SYDVKM. In DNA, the CDR3 is TGTGCCACCCGAGGCGAAAAACTGTTTTTT. It codes for CATRGEKLFF.

V gene TRBV4-1 combines with J gene TRBJ2-2; 8 bases are shared with TRBD1. V shed 0 bases, J shed 4 bases, and the junction held 7 bases outside the gene matches. The CDR3 is 17 residues long. From germline, CDR1 is MGHRA and CDR2 YSYEKL. CDR3 protein: CASSQEFWTGPTGELFF. Here the CDR3 DNA reads TGCGCCAGCAGCCAAGAATTTTGGACAGGGCCCACCGGGGAGCTGTTTTTT.

This clone was picked up a small number of times. The chain combines TRBV6-1 with TRBJ1-1; D gene uncertain. V lost 5 bases and J lost 4, with 8 bases in between. CDR3 size: 12 residues. The germline V gene encodes CDR1 MNHNS and CDR2 SASEGT. The CDR3 is CASSTFGTEAFF. DNA of the CDR3: TGTGCCAGCAGTACTTTTGGCACTGAAGCTTTCTTT.

The chain recombines TRBV7-9 with TRBJ1-1, with 8 bases that match TRBD1. The ends lost 4 bases at V and 12 bases at J; junction bases unmatched: 4. In germline, CDR1 is SEHNR, CDR2 FQNEAQ (reference sequence). The CDR3 runs 11 residues. CDR3: CASSSDRETFF. The CDR3, as DNA: TGTGCCAGCAGCTCGGACAGGGAAACTTTCTTT.

This clone appeared a few times. The chain employs TRBV11-2 and TRBJ1-4; D gene unclear. CDR3 length: 13 residues. Trimming stripped 1 base from V and 14 bases from J, with 14 bases between. Germline CDR1 SGHAT, CDR2 FQNNGV. The chain's CDR3 is CASSLGESVRLFF. DNA of the CDR3: TGTGCCAGCAGCTTAGGAGAGAGTGTTCGGCTGTTTTTT.

The chain uses TRBV10-2 and TRBJ2-3; TRBD2 agrees at 7 bases. The CDR3 runs 15 residues. The V and J ends lost 2 bases and 6 bases, in that order; junction bases with no gene match: 8. The germline gives CDR1 WSHSY, CDR2 SAAADI. The CDR3 reads CASSEGTGAGDTQYF. The CDR3 nucleotides read TGCGCCAGCAGTGAGGGTACAGGAGCGGGGGATACGCAGTATTTT.

Comments on this clone: The junction departs from the called germline gene at one end, perhaps through a read error. This same CDR3 is encoded by further DNA sequences in the sample. The CDR3 loop is CASSLARGYFAHGYTF. CDR3 bases: TGTGCTAGCAGCTTAGCGAGAGGATATTTCGCACATGGCTACACCTTC. This chain joins TRBV7-7 and TRBJ1-2, with no clear D. CDR1 and CDR2 from the germline V gene are SSHAT and FNYEAQ (reference sequence). The CDR3 is 16 residues long.

The table lists this clone with a few counts. The chain employs TRBV13 and TRBJ2-1; 12 bases align to TRBD2. The length of the CDR3 is 16 residues. Unmatched junction bases numbered 6, after V lost 4 bases and J lost 5 bases. CDR1 is PRHDT and CDR2 is FYEKMQ in the germline V gene (reference sequence). The CDR3 is CASSSMTSGGHNEQFF. The CDR3 DNA reads as TGTGCCAGCAGCTCCATGACTAGCGGGGGACACAATGAGCAGTTCTTC.

The CDR3 nucleotides are TGCGCCAGCAGCTCGCGGGGTAGGTTATTCAGCAATGAGCAGTTCTTC. Amino acids: CASSSRGRLFSNEQFF. The J gene is TRBJ2-1, the V gene TRBV5-1, with D tentatively TRBD2 (6 bases). Deletions cut 3 bases from V and 6 bases from J, with 19 bases between. Germline V gene data show CDR1 as SGHRS and CDR2 as YFSETQ. This CDR3 is 16 amino acids long.

The gene calls are TRBV7-2 and TRBJ2-3, with a tentative D call TRBD2 (6 bases). CDR1 is SGHTA, CDR2 FQGNSA, per germline. The CDR3 covers 16 residues. Between the trimmed V and J ends, which lost 5 bases and 3 bases, there was a span of 18 bases. The CDR3 sequence is CASSLGAGSGTDTQYF. The DNA for the CDR3 is TGTGCCAGCAGCCTAGGTGCGGGATCAGGGACAGATACGCAGTATTTT.

CDR3 loop: CATSKAGRISYEQYF. The CDR3 region has the DNA TGTGCCACCAGCAAAGCGGGGAGGATCTCCTACGAGCAGTACTTC. The chain uses TRBV15 and TRBJ2-7, with 7 nucleotides matching TRBD2. This CDR3 spans 15 amino acids. Per the germline V gene, CDR1 is LNHNV and CDR2 is YYDKDF (reference sequence). V was pared by 4 bases and J by 0 bases, with 6 bases of the junction left unmatched.

CDR3: CASSPQGLAGLTDTQYF. CDR3 coding DNA: TGTGCCAGCAGTCCCCAAGGGCTAGCGGGACTAACAGATACGCAGTATTTT. The chain has TRBV2 and TRBJ2-3; TRBD2 matches 9 bases. Germline values: CDR1 SNHLY, CDR2 FYNNEI. Unmatched junction bases numbered 12, after V lost 5 bases and J lost 3 bases. The CDR3 runs 17 residues.

This clone was detected once. The V and J genes are TRBV6-4 and TRBJ2-2, with TRBD2 identical over 12 bases. The germline CDR1 and CDR2 sequences are MRHNA and SNTAGT. The CDR3 has 18 amino acids. Unmatched junction bases numbered 8, after V lost 0 bases and J lost 6 bases. Here the CDR3 DNA reads TGTGCCAGCAGTGACTCGAGACTAGCGGGAGTGGGTTCCGGGGAGCTGTTTTTT. Amino acids: CASSDSRLAGVGSGELFF.

To note about this clone: The junction shows a germline mismatch at one end, possibly a read error. The CDR3 region has the DNA TGTGCCAGCAGTGAACAACAGAACGCTGAAGCTTTCTTT. This gives the protein CASSEQQNAEAFF. The V call is TRBV2, the J call TRBJ1-1; D is undetermined. This CDR3 spans 13 amino acids. The germline CDR1 and CDR2 sequences are SNHLY and FYNNEI.